A selection of T cell receptor beta chains follows, all from one sample in a study of radiation and T cells in renal cell carcinoma. Sequencing was performed with immunoSEQ multiplex PCR; in TCRdb, only in-frame clones are kept and a portion is missing. This sample has some 150,000 clones, with roughly 90% found just once. Sample: blood, taken from a patient whose treatment included radiotherapy and nephrectomy. These receptors all stem from a woman between 50 and 59 years old with renal cell carcinoma. Each CDR3 is given with its conserved first and last residue. The D gene is left open where the match is weak. Size is stated for part of the rows, as once, few or many counts, or as a class when the clone is expanded.

clone_size,d_call,j_call,v_call,cdr3_nt,cdr3_aa
-,-,TRBJ1-1,TRBV7-6,TGTGCCAGCAGCTTAGAGTCAGGCAGGGGTGCTTTCTTT,CASSLESGRGAFF
-,-,TRBJ1-1,TRBV2,TGTGCCAGCAGTGAGCCCATCCCACCGGACTGGGGCGCTGAAGCTTTCTTT,CASSEPIPPDWGAEAFF
-,TRBD2,TRBJ2-1,TRBV6-6,TGTGCCAGCAGGCCTCTAGCGGGGGAGGACTACAATGAGCAGTTCTTC,CASRPLAGEDYNEQFF
-,-,TRBJ1-4,TRBV11-2,TGTGCCAGCAGCCCGACAGCTATTTATGAAAAACTGTTTTTT,CASSPTAIYEKLFF
few,-,TRBJ1-6,TRBV15,TGTGCCACCAGCAGAGATCGAGGCCCCAATTCACCCCTCCACTTT,CATSRDRGPNSPLHF
few,-,TRBJ1-5,TRBV30,TGTGCCTGGAGTCAAGACAGCAACAATCAGCCCCAGCATTTT,CAWSQDSNNQPQHF
-,TRBD1,TRBJ2-5,TRBV6-6,TGTGCCAGCAGGGGGGACAGGGAGACCCAGTACTTC,CASRGDRETQYF
-,TRBD2,TRBJ2-5,TRBV7-2,TGTGCCAGCAGCGTGGGGGGGTCCTCGAGGTGGACCCAGTACTTC,CASSVGGSSRWTQYF
once,-,TRBJ1-3,TRBV2,TGTGCCAGCAGTGTGGGCGGCAGTCCTGGAGGAAACACCATATATTTT,CASSVGGSPGGNTIYF
-,-,TRBJ2-7,TRBV6-6,TGTGCCAGCAGTTACTCAGACGGACCGGGCTACGAGCAGTACTTC,CASSYSDGPGYEQYF
-,TRBD2,TRBJ2-2,TRBV19,TGTGCCAGTAGTTCGCGGGGGGCCCTCACCCGGGAGCTGTTTTTT,CASSSRGALTRELFF
-,-,TRBJ2-7,TRBV7-2,TGTGCCAGCAGCTATATGACGGACGAGCAGTACTTC,CASSYMTDEQYF
-,-,TRBJ2-2,TRBV6-5,TGTGCCAGCAACTTAGGGGCCCCGAACACCGGGGAGCTGTTTTTT,CASNLGAPNTGELFF
-,TRBD1,TRBJ1-2,TRBV6-6,TGTGCCAGCAGCCGGACAGGGGATGGCTACACCTTC,CASSRTGDGYTF
-,-,TRBJ1-3,TRBV7-9,TGTGCCAGCAGCTTAGCTCCTAACGCTCCTGGAAACACCATATATTTT,CASSLAPNAPGNTIYF
-,-,TRBJ2-1,TRBV9,TGTGCCAGCAGCGTAGAGGGCGGCCTGGCCCATGAGCAGTTCTTC,CASSVEGGLAHEQFF
-,-,TRBJ2-6,TRBV6-5,TGTGCCATCGGACGGTACTCTGGGGCCAACGTCCTGACTTTC,CAIGRYSGANVLTF
-,TRBD1,TRBJ1-2,TRBV12-5,TGTGCTAGTGGCCGGGGACAGGACGACCTGTACTATGGCTACACCTTC,CASGRGQDDLYYGYTF
-,-,TRBJ2-3,TRBV29-1,TGCAGCGTTGAAGGGGACCAAGGGGCAGATACGCAGTATTTT,CSVEGDQGADTQYF
-,-,TRBJ1-2,TRBV7-9,TGTGCCAGCAGCTTAATAGGGACACTGGACCAGGTCACCTTC,CASSLIGTLDQVTF
-,TRBD1,TRBJ2-5,TRBV6-1,TGTGCCAGCAGTGAAGGACCCGGGACAGGGGGTCGAGAGACCCAGTACTTC,CASSEGPGTGGRETQYF
-,TRBD2,TRBJ2-1,TRBV5-1,TGCGCCAGCAGCATAGCGGGGCGAAACAATGAGCAGTTCTTC,CASSIAGRNNEQFF
-,TRBD1,TRBJ1-2,TRBV7-9,TGTGCCAGCAGCTTAGTATATACAGGGGACAACTATGGCTACACCTTC,CASSLVYTGDNYGYTF
-,-,TRBJ2-1,TRBV7-7,TGTGCTAGCAGCTTATCCCCGGGGAGGGGGTACAATGAGCAGTTCTTC,CASSLSPGRGYNEQFF
-,-,TRBJ1-6,TRBV30,TGTGCCTGGAGTGCGAGGGACGCCCCGGGTTTATCGCCCCTCCACTTT,CAWSARDAPGLSPLHF
-,-,TRBJ2-3,TRBV7-8,TGTGCCAGCAGCTGGCTTGGGGGGGCCACAGATACGCAGTATTTT,CASSWLGGATDTQYF
-,-,TRBJ1-6,TRBV19,TGTGCCAGTGCGTTGGGTGTAAACAATTCACCCCTCCACTTT,CASALGVNNSPLHF
-,-,TRBJ2-2,TRBV5-1,TGCGCCAGCAGCTTACAGCTGAACACCGGGGAGCTGTTTTTT,CASSLQLNTGELFF
-,-,TRBJ1-2,TRBV2,TGTGCCAGCGTCCCGGTTGGGGGGGCCATGTATGGCTACACCTTC,CASVPVGGAMYGYTF
-,TRBD1,TRBJ2-7,TRBV6-6,TGTGCCACCCTACATCCGGGACAGTCCTACGAGCAGTACTTC,CATLHPGQSYEQYF
few,-,TRBJ2-1,TRBV15,TGTGCCACCAGCAGAGATCTCCGGACGGGCTACAATGAGCAGTTCTTC,CATSRDLRTGYNEQFF
-,TRBD1,TRBJ1-2,TRBV19,TGTGCCAGTAGTATTAGTCAGGGGGCAATGAATGGCTACACCTTC,CASSISQGAMNGYTF
-,-,TRBJ1-5,TRBV18,TGTGCCAGCTCACCGGACGGACCTCAGCCCCAGCATTTT,CASSPDGPQPQHF
-,-,TRBJ2-1,TRBV13,TGTGCCAGCAGCTGGCTAGTTGGGGGGGCAGGCAATGAGCAGTTCTTC,CASSWLVGGAGNEQFF
few,-,TRBJ1-2,TRBV19,TGTGCCAGTAGTATTCTTCAGGGGACGGACGGCTATGGCTACACCTTC,CASSILQGTDGYGYTF
-,-,TRBJ1-1,TRBV6-6,TGTGCCAGCCTGCCGGGGGGGAGAACTGAAGCTTTCTTT,CASLPGGRTEAFF
-,TRBD1,TRBJ1-1,TRBV2,TGTGCCAGCAGTGGCCAGGGGGCCCACACTGAAGCTTTCTTT,CASSGQGAHTEAFF
-,TRBD2,TRBJ2-3,TRBV4-1,TGCGCCAGCAGCCAAGAAGCGAGCGGGGGTACAGATACGCAGTATTTT,CASSQEASGGTDTQYF
-,-,TRBJ1-5,TRBV7-8,TGTGCCAGCAGCCCGGACATTTTTCAGCCCCAGCATTTT,CASSPDIFQPQHF
-,-,TRBJ1-4,TRBV5-4,TGTGCCAGCAGCTTTGGGCAGTCGGTAGGGGAAAAACTGTTTTTT,CASSFGQSVGEKLFF
-,-,TRBJ1-6,TRBV18,TGTGCCAGCTCACTAAACGACGCAAATTCACCCCTCCACTTT,CASSLNDANSPLHF
-,-,TRBJ1-4,TRBV19,TGTGCCAGTAGTATAGCCCCACGACCAACTAATGAAAAACTGTTTTTT,CASSIAPRPTNEKLFF
-,TRBD1,TRBJ1-4,TRBV5-4,TGTGCCAGCAGCCCCCAGGGGGCAACTAATGAAAAACTGTTTTTT,CASSPQGATNEKLFF
-,TRBD1,TRBJ2-1,TRBV6-5,TGTGCCAGCAATAGAGGGGGCAACAATGAGCAGTTCTTC,CASNRGGNNEQFF
-,-,TRBJ2-3,TRBV30,TGTGCCTGGAGTGTACGGGTGGGCACAGATACGCAGTATTTT,CAWSVRVGTDTQYF